Below are 29 T cell receptor beta chains sequenced from a single sample in a study of regulatory T cells in long-lasting Graves disease. Described time point: newly diagnosed GD, antithyroid drugs for less than 3 months. Construction of the TCR library relied on RNA isolated from PBMCs. Both iRepertoire HTBI primers and Arm-PCR of CDR3 regions were used to build the TCR beta libraries. TCRdb re-called the multiplex PCR reads with MiXCR, one entry per CDR3 protein. The table shows around 420,000 distinct CDR3 sequences, with about 15% occurring only once. These same data were also listed under a study on T cells in Graves' hyperthyroidism and ophthalmopathy.

This specimen was peripheral blood mononuclear cells (PBMCs), taken at new diagnosis, from a patient treated with antithyroid drugs. The receptors stem from a woman aged 40 to 50 with Graves disease.

This clonotype showed up just a few times. V and J are TRBV7-9 and TRBJ2-1; a possible D gene is TRBD2 (6 bases). Germline-derived CDR1 and CDR2 are SEHNR and FQNEAQ (reference sequence). The CDR3 extends over 15 amino acids. V gave up 1 base and J gave up 9 bases, with 16 bases separating them. The CDR3: CASSLGVSGLGEQFF. As DNA, the CDR3 is TGTGCCAGCAGCTTAGGGGTTAGCGGCCTAGGTGAGCAGTTCTTC.

The rearrangement joins TRBV20-1 to TRBJ1-5; D gene ambiguous. The CDR3 contains 15 residues. Trimming shortened V by 4 bases and J by 2 bases, and 15 bases separated the two germline ends. Germline V lookup: CDR1 DFQATT, CDR2 SNEGSKA (reference sequence). The chain's CDR3 is CSATVAGNGNQPQHF. As DNA, the CDR3 is TGCAGTGCTACCGTGGCTGGGAATGGCAATCAGCCCCAGCATTTT.

In this sample, this clonotype turned up many times. Here the CDR3 DNA reads TGTGCCAGCAGCACCCCTGGGGTCCAGGGGAACATTCAGTACTTC. It encodes CASSTPGVQGNIQYF. The gene calls are TRBV28 and TRBJ2-4; D is possibly TRBD1 (6 bases). Trimming left V 6 bases short and J 7 bases short, with 19 bases between. Germline CDR1 and CDR2: MDHEN and SYDVKM. This CDR3 is built from 15 residues. The full variable domain, rest sourced from reference TRBV28 and TRBJ2-4, is DVKVTQSSRYLVKRTGEKVFLECVQDMDHENMFWYRQDPGLGLRLIYFSYDVKMKEKGDIPEGYSVSREKKERFSLILESASTNQTSMYLCASSTPGVQGNIQYFGAGTRLSVL.

This clonotype turned up a few times. The chain employs TRBV30 and TRBJ1-5; TRBD1 matches 9 bases. Per the germline V gene, CDR1 is GTSNPN and CDR2 is SVGIG (reference sequence). This CDR3 contains 14 residues. Trimming removed 3 bases from V and 7 bases from J; junction bases left unmatched: 7. DNA for the CDR3: TGTGCCTGGAGCGGGACAGGGTCTCACCAGCCCCAGCATTTT. This sequence encodes CAWSGTGSHQPQHF.

This chain connects TRBV29-1 to TRBJ2-1; possibly TRBD1 or TRBD2 for D (5 bases each). Between the trimmed V and J ends, which lost 1 base and 3 bases, there was a span of 13 bases. The CDR3 is 15 residues long. Germline V gene sequence: CDR1 SQVTM, CDR2 ANQGSEA. The CDR3 sequence: CSVEGTGRYYNEQFF. Written as DNA, the CDR3 is TGCAGCGTTGAAGGAACGGGACGCTACTACAATGAGCAGTTCTTC.

This clonotype was counted many times. The chain couples TRBV12-3 or TRBV12-4 to TRBJ2-1, with D perhaps matching TRBD1 or TRBD2 (5 bases each). Trimming left V 6 bases short and J 1 base short, with 10 bases between. This CDR3 is built from 14 residues. CDR3 nucleotide sequence: TGTGCCAGCAGCTGGGACCAGTCCTACAATGAGCAGTTCTTC. Its protein product is CASSWDQSYNEQFF.

This clonotype was detected only a few times. Mismatch with germline at one junction end may stem from a read error. This sequence joins TRBV30 and TRBJ2-1, with D uncertain. This CDR3 contains 15 residues. CDR1 is GTSNPN and CDR2 is SVGIG in the germline V gene (reference sequence). The chain's CDR3 is CAWRVPHTSYNEQFF. For the CDR3, the DNA is TGTGCCTGGCGTGTGCCCCACACATCCTACAATGAGCAGTTCTTC. Combining the CDR3 with reference TRBV30 and TRBJ2-1 gives the whole variable domain SQTIHQWPATLVQPVGSPLSLECTVEGTSNPNLYWYRQAAGRGLQLLFYSVGIGQISSEVPQNLSASRPQDRQFILSSKKLLLSDSGFYLCAWRVPHTSYNEQFFGPGTRLTVL.

This clonotype was counted at least ten times. This chain joins TRBV20-1 and TRBJ2-1; 14 bases match TRBD2. V was clipped by 2 bases and J by 12 bases; unmatched bases: 6. Germline CDR1 reads DFQATT; CDR2 reads SNEGSKA (reference sequence). CDR3 length equals 14 residues. This chain's CDR3 is CSARPTSGGGWQFF. The CDR3, as DNA: TGCAGTGCTAGACCGACTAGCGGGGGGGGTTGGCAGTTCTTC.

There are many counts of this clonotype. The rearrangement links TRBV24-1 to TRBJ2-2; D might be TRBD2 (5 bases). From germline, CDR1 is KGHDR and CDR2 SFDVKD. This CDR3 has 14 residues. Trimming removed 7 bases at V and 3 bases at J, with 11 bases between. The CDR3 loop reads CATRRAEDTGELFF. CDR3 DNA sequence: TGTGCCACCAGGAGGGCAGAGGACACCGGGGAGCTGTTTTTT.

This clonotype was seen a handful of times. Given a much more abundant clone one base away, this may be a read error. DNA for the CDR3: TGTGCCTGCAGCACACCCCCCAGGGTATTACAGTTCTTC. Translation gives CACSTPPRVLQFF. The V call is TRBV7-2, the J call TRBJ2-1; tentatively, D is TRBD1 (5 bases). This CDR3 contains 13 residues. Looked up from germline, CDR1 is SGHTA and CDR2 is FQGNSA.

This clonotype showed up many times. The chain links TRBV28 to TRBJ2-7; 10 bases fit TRBD2. CDR1 and CDR2 from the germline V gene are MDHEN and SYDVKM. V trimming: 6 bases; J trimming: 3 bases; junction bases outside the gene matches: 11. The CDR3 is 16 amino acids. The CDR3 is CASSPTSGYTFYEQYF. The CDR3 DNA sequence: TGTGCCAGCAGCCCGACTAGCGGGTATACTTTCTACGAGCAGTACTTC.

Remarks on this clonotype: A much larger clone differs by one base, so this may be a read error. The rearrangement uses TRBV7-2 and TRBJ2-2; 8 bases align to TRBD1. CDR3 size: 14 residues. J was trimmed by 7 bases and V by 7 bases; bases with no gene match: 8. CDR1 is SGHTA, CDR2 FQGNSA, per germline. The CDR3 DNA reads as TGTGCCAGCAACTTTGACAGGGGTATCGGGGAGCTGTTTTTT. Translating it yields CASNFDRGIGELFF.

This clonotype was detected ten times or more. V gene TRBV28 combines with J gene TRBJ1-2, with 10 bases that match TRBD1. The CDR3 is 14 residues long. J gave up 8 bases and V 2 bases, and 5 bases lay outside the gene matches. Germline V gives CDR1 MDHEN, CDR2 SYDVKM. CDR3 DNA sequence: TGTGCCAGCAGTTTAGGCGGACAGGGGGGAGGCTACACCTTC. Amino acid sequence: CASSLGGQGGGYTF.

The table lists this clonotype with a few counts. The rearrangement links TRBV6-2 or TRBV6-3 to TRBJ2-3; 9 positions agree with TRBD1. The V segment lost 7 bases and the J segment 4 bases; nucleotides outside the gene matches: 12. Germline-derived CDR1 and CDR2 are MNHEY and SVGEGT. The CDR3 runs 16 residues. The CDR3 region has the DNA TGTGCCAGCAACGCAACCGGGACAGGGCCAGCAGATACGCAGTATTTT. Encoded protein: CASNATGTGPADTQYF.

This clonotype was seen at least ten times. This rearrangement joins TRBV20-1 to TRBJ2-3; D possibly corresponds to TRBD2 (6 bases). Germline V gene sequence: CDR1 DFQATT, CDR2 SNEGSKA (reference sequence). This CDR3 region has 17 residues. Between the trimmed V and J ends, which lost 2 bases and 2 bases, there was a span of 20 bases. The CDR3 reads CSARPLRAGSYTDTQYF. Here the CDR3 DNA reads TGCAGTGCTAGACCCCTTAGGGCGGGATCCTACACAGATACGCAGTATTTT.

In its sample, this clonotype was seen many times. This chain uses TRBV11-2 with TRBJ2-1; tentatively, D is TRBD1 or TRBD2 (5 bases each). Germline V gives CDR1 SGHAT, CDR2 FQNNGV. CDR3 length equals 13 residues. V lost 3 bases to trimming and J lost 7 bases, with 10 bases between them. In DNA form, the CDR3 reads TGTGCCAGCAGCTTCATAGGGACGAATGAGCAGTTCTTC. Protein: CASSFIGTNEQFF.

This clonotype showed up many times. The CDR3 spells CASSLELGGTGYTDTQYF. The DNA for the CDR3 is TGTGCCAGCAGCTTAGAGCTAGGCGGGACAGGTTACACAGATACGCAGTATTTT. V gene TRBV7-2 combines with J gene TRBJ2-3; TRBD1 agrees at 8 bases. J lost 2 bases, V lost 1 base, and 11 bases had no gene match. The CDR3 covers 18 residues. Germline loops: CDR1 SGHTA, CDR2 FQGNSA.

About this clonotype itself: This sequence may be a read error, since a much larger clone differs from it by one base. Since no conserved phenylalanine or tryptophan closes the CDR3, a read error is the likely cause. This chain connects TRBV6-1 to TRBJ2-7; 9 bases are a match to TRBD2. The CDR3 totals 14 residues. Germline CDR1 MNHNS, CDR2 SASEGT. With 6 bases clipped from V and 3 bases from J, the junction kept 6 bases outside the gene matches. The CDR3 loop is CASSPLAGVYEQYL. The CDR3 region has the DNA TGTGCCAGCAGCCCCTTAGCGGGAGTCTACGAGCAGTACCTC.

The chain is built from TRBV18 and TRBJ2-5; D not certain. V lost 0 bases, J lost 5 bases, and 13 bases lay in between. The CDR3 has 15 amino acids. Germline-derived CDR1 and CDR2 are KGHSH and LQKENI. CDR3 protein: CASSPPSQLGETQYF. CDR3 coding DNA: TGTGCCAGCTCACCACCATCCCAGTTGGGTGAGACCCAGTACTTC.

This clonotype was observed many times. V usage is TRBV5-5 and J usage is TRBJ2-5; tentatively, D is TRBD1 or TRBD2 (5 bases each). The CDR3 runs 13 residues. Trimming pared 4 bases from V and 6 bases from J, leaving 13 bases between. In germline, CDR1 is SGHKS, CDR2 YYEKEE (reference sequence). Written as DNA, the CDR3 is TGTGCCAGCAGCCGAGGGGCGGAAAAGACCCAGTACTTC. It encodes CASSRGAEKTQYF.

The table lists this clonotype with many counts. The chain carries TRBV20-1 and TRBJ2-1, with TRBD2 as a possible D gene (6 bases). This CDR3 comprises 16 residues. The V gene's germline CDR1 is DFQATT and CDR2 SNEGSKA (reference sequence). Trimming pared 0 bases from V and 2 bases from J, leaving 14 bases between. The DNA for the CDR3 is TGCAGTGCTAGAGATCTTGGCGGGGCAACCTACAATGAGCAGTTCTTC. The encoded protein is CSARDLGGATYNEQFF.

V gene TRBV7-2 combines with J gene TRBJ1-3; 8 bases agree with TRBD1. The germline CDR1 and CDR2 sequences are SGHTA and FQGNSA. This CDR3 has 16 amino acids. V dropped 1 base and J dropped 3; count of bases not matched to a gene: 5. In DNA, the CDR3 is TGTGCCAGCAGCTTAGGGACAGGGCTTTTTGGAAACACCATATATTTT. It codes for CASSLGTGLFGNTIYF. Using reference TRBV7-2 and TRBJ1-3 for the parts outside the CDR3, the full variable domain is GAGVSQSPSNKVTEKGKDVELRCDPISGHTALYWYRQSLGQGLEFLIYFQGNSAPDKSGLPSDRFSAERTGGSVSTLTIQRTQQEDSAVYLCASSLGTGLFGNTIYFGEGSWLTVV.

Of note for this clonotype: Since a far larger clone is one base different, this is likely a read error. This chain uses TRBV6-8 with TRBJ1-6; no clear D. V lost 8 bases to trimming and J lost 0 bases, with 11 bases between them. Germline CDR1 and CDR2: MNHGY and SAAAGT. The length of the CDR3 is 15 residues. The CDR3 DNA is TGTGCCAGCGGCCCCTGGAGCTCCTATAATTCACCCCTCCACTTT. Translated: CASGPWSSYNSPLHF.

This clonotype occurred a few times. This sequence joins TRBV11-3 and TRBJ2-3, with TRBD2 as a possible D gene (6 bases). Trimming left V 4 bases short and J 2 bases short, with 13 bases between. The CDR3 has 15 amino acids. CDR1 and CDR2 from the germline V gene are SGHNT and YENEEA. CDR3 protein: CASSSIAEFTDTQYF. The CDR3 nucleotides read TGTGCCAGCAGCTCCATAGCGGAATTCACAGATACGCAGTATTTT.

This clonotype was detected ten times or more. The chain joins TRBV12-5 to TRBJ2-7; the D is unclear. The V end was cut by 2 bases, the J end by 0 bases, with 5 bases between. The length of the CDR3 is 13 residues. Germline CDR1 LGHNT, CDR2 FRNRAP. The CDR3 here is CASGLPNSYEQYF. CDR3 sequence (DNA): TGTGCTAGTGGTTTGCCTAACTCCTACGAGCAGTACTTC. Filled out from reference TRBV12-5 and TRBJ2-7, the complete variable domain reads DARVTQTPRHKVTEMGQEVTMRCQPILGHNTVFWYRQTMMQGLELLAYFRNRAPLDDSGMPKDRFSAEMPDATLATLKIQPSEPRDSAVYFCASGLPNSYEQYFGPGTRLTVT.

The chain combines TRBV27 with TRBJ1-2; D is undetermined. Trimming removed 9 bases from V and 7 bases from J, with 3 bases in between. The CDR3 has 8 amino acids. Germline V CDR1 and CDR2: MNHEY, SMNVEV (reference sequence). The CDR3 sequence: CARIGYTF. The CDR3 region has the DNA TGTGCCAGGATTGGCTACACCTTC.

Of note for this clonotype: A clone one base away is much larger, so this may be a read error. The gene calls are TRBV11-2 and TRBJ1-6; 9 bases are shared with TRBD1. The CDR3 extends over 17 amino acids. Per the germline V gene, CDR1 is SGHAT and CDR2 is FQNNGV. V lost 0 bases to trimming and J lost 11 bases; unmatched junction nucleotides: 11. The DNA of the CDR3 is TGTGCCAGCAGCTTAGAGCGACAGGGGGGCCGTGTTGCACCCCTCCACTTT. Its protein is CASSLERQGGRVAPLHF.

This clonotype was seen more than once but under ten times. The chain employs TRBV5-8 and TRBJ1-5; the D gene is possibly TRBD1 (5 bases). The V end was cut by 0 bases, the J end by 2 bases, with 12 bases between. CDR3 size: 16 residues. Germline V CDR1 and CDR2: SGHTS, YDEGEE. CDR3 loop: CASSLVIQGRNQPQHF. The CDR3 bases are TGTGCCAGCAGCTTGGTTATTCAGGGCCGCAATCAGCCCCAGCATTTT. The variable domain in full, completed from reference TRBV5-8 and TRBJ1-5, reads EAGVTQSPTHLIKTRGQQATLRCSPISGHTSVYWYQQALGLGLQFLLWYDEGEERNRGNFPPRFSGRQFPNYSSELNVNALELEDSALYLCASSLVIQGRNQPQHFGDGTRLSIL.

V usage is TRBV6-1 and J usage is TRBJ1-4; 7 nucleotides align to TRBD1. From germline, CDR1 is MNHNS and CDR2 SASEGT. This CDR3 region has 15 residues. With V trimmed by 5 bases and J by 3 bases, 6 bases remained unmatched. In nucleotides, the CDR3 is TGTGCCAGCAGTCCAAACAGGGGATCTAATGAAAAACTGTTTTTT. Its translation is CASSPNRGSNEKLFF.